These 22 T cell receptor beta chains share one sample of origin, sequenced in a study of T cells in tumors after PD-1 blockade. The assay was immunoSEQ multiplex PCR, and TCRdb's table has in-frame clones only and misses some. The sample gives about 24,000 clones, roughly four fifths of which show up once; roughly 12% is in the top ten. The sequences come from PBMCs, collected after anti-PD-1 treatment. Source of these receptors: a human donor with basal cell carcinoma.

The rearrangement uses TRBV6-6 and TRBJ1-3; 8 bases align to TRBD1. The junction had 7 bases not matched to a gene; V was cut back by 6 bases and J by 6 bases. This CDR3 region has 14 residues. The germline V gene has CDR1 MNHNY and CDR2 SVGAGI (reference sequence). CDR3 nucleotide sequence: TGTGCCAGCAGAGAGACGGACAGGGCAAACACCATATATTTT. This translates into CASRETDRANTIYF.

The genes are TRBV24-1 and TRBJ2-1; unclear D gene. The CDR3 covers 12 residues. The ends were cut back, 1 base at V and 4 bases at J, with 1 base in the middle. Germline V CDR1 and CDR2: KGHDR, SFDVKD. CDR3 sequence: CATSDFYNEQFF. The CDR3 DNA reads as TGTGCCACCAGTGATTTTTACAATGAGCAGTTCTTC.

The chain joins TRBV5-6 to TRBJ2-1, with 7 nucleotides matching TRBD1. The CDR3 runs 14 residues. Germline CDR1 SGHDT, CDR2 YYEEEE. V lost 0 bases and J lost 7; bases outside the gene matches: 4. The CDR3 protein is CASSLGDRVNEQFF. The CDR3 DNA reads as TGTGCCAGCAGCTTGGGAGACAGGGTGAATGAGCAGTTCTTC.

The count of this clone is one. The rearrangement links TRBV5-6 to TRBJ1-4; no reliable D call. Germline V gene lookup returns CDR1 SGHDT and CDR2 YYEEEE. The V end lost 2 bases, the J end lost 5 bases, and 13 bases lay between the germline ends. The CDR3 spans 15 residues. The CDR3, as DNA: TGTGCCAGCAGCTTTCAGAGACGGGTAAATGAAAAACTGTTTTTT. Its translation is CASSFQRRVNEKLFF.

As DNA, the CDR3 is TGTGCCAGCTCACCACCCATCCTAGACAGGGGGCTATCTAAGAGGTCCTACGAGCAGTACTTC. Residues: CASSPPILDRGLSKRSYEQYF. The chain has TRBV18 and TRBJ2-7, with TRBD1 matching over 10 bases. V was clipped by 0 bases and J by 1 base; unmatched bases: 18. In germline, CDR1 is KGHSH, CDR2 LQKENI. The CDR3 runs to 21 residues.

The chain has TRBV5-1 and TRBJ2-5, with TRBD1 identical over 10 bases. Germline values: CDR1 SGHRS, CDR2 YFSETQ. This CDR3 contains 15 residues. Losses at the gene ends were 4 bases for V and 4 bases for J; bases not matched to a gene: 7. The CDR3 is CASSPGTGVRETQYF. As DNA, the CDR3 is TGCGCCAGCAGCCCCGGGACAGGGGTACGAGAGACCCAGTACTTC. Full variable domain (outside the CDR3, taken from reference TRBV5-1 and TRBJ2-5): KAGVTQTPRYLIKTRGQQVTLSCSPISGHRSVSWYQQTPGQGLQFLFEYFSETQRNKGNFPGRFSGRQFSNSRSEMNVSTLELGDSALYLCASSPGTGVRETQYFGPGTRLLVL.

V gene TRBV6-5 combines with J gene TRBJ1-2; D not certain. Germline V lookup: CDR1 MNHEY, CDR2 SVGAGI. The CDR3 is made up of 14 amino acids. Trimming shortened V by 7 bases and J by 4 bases, and 16 bases separated the two germline ends. CDR3 protein: CASIPSVVIYGYTF. The CDR3 region has the DNA TGTGCCAGCATCCCTTCGGTGGTGATCTATGGCTACACCTTC.

V and J are TRBV20-1 and TRBJ2-7; weak D call: TRBD2 (5 bases). V was trimmed by 3 bases and J by 4 bases, leaving 13 bases between them. From germline, CDR1 is DFQATT and CDR2 SNEGSKA (reference sequence). This CDR3 region has 13 residues. CDR3 nucleotide sequence: TGCAGTGCTAGTGTTTCCGGGGTTTACGAGCAGTACTTC. Translation gives CSASVSGVYEQYF.

The V gene is TRBV19, the J gene TRBJ2-3; D is uncertain. Germline lookup yields CDR1 LNHDA and CDR2 SQIVND (reference sequence). V dropped 1 base and J dropped 2 bases, with 7 bases sitting between them. The CDR3 has 14 residues. The CDR3 nucleotides are TGTGCCAGTAGTATAGGTCCGGCCACAGATACGCAGTATTTT. Translation: CASSIGPATDTQYF.

This chain links TRBV5-6 with TRBJ1-2; 9 positions agree with TRBD1. This CDR3 is 14 amino acids long. Unmatched junction bases numbered 2, after V lost 1 base and J lost 4 bases. Germline lookup yields CDR1 SGHDT and CDR2 YYEEEE. DNA of the CDR3: TGTGCCAGCAGCTTGTTGACAGGGGGCTATGGCTACACCTTC. This gives the protein CASSLLTGGYGYTF.

This sequence joins TRBV28 and TRBJ1-6; D uncertain. Germline CDR1 MDHEN, CDR2 SYDVKM. CDR3 size: 12 residues. Trimming shortened V by 6 bases and J by 9 bases, and 9 bases separated the two germline ends. Written as DNA, the CDR3 is TGTGCCAGCAGCACCCTTGGTTCACCCCTCCACTTT. It translates to CASSTLGSPLHF.

The chain recombines TRBV2 with TRBJ2-1, with TRBD2 matching over 8 bases. Germline CDR1 reads SNHLY; CDR2 reads FYNNEI. CDR3 length equals 14 residues. Unmatched junction bases numbered 13, after V lost 10 bases and J lost 8 bases. The CDR3: CATNGRGGLDEQFF. In nucleotides, the CDR3 is TGTGCCACCAATGGCCGGGGGGGCCTTGATGAGCAGTTCTTC.

The DNA of the CDR3 is TGTGCCACCAGCAGAGGTGCTAGGGAGTATAGCAATCAGCCCCAGCATTTT. Its translation: CATSRGAREYSNQPQHF. The J gene is TRBJ1-5, the V gene TRBV15; D uncertain. The V gene lost 1 base and the J gene lost 0 bases, with 13 bases spanning the gap. Germline V gene data show CDR1 as LNHNV and CDR2 as YYDKDF (reference sequence). The CDR3 consists of 17 residues.

The rearrangement links TRBV19 to TRBJ1-5; no reliable D call. The germline CDR1 and CDR2 sequences are LNHDA and SQIVND (reference sequence). Trimming removed 5 bases from V and 1 base from J, with 9 bases in between. The CDR3 consists of 14 residues. This CDR3 reads CASSGLDSNQPQHF. CDR3 nucleotide sequence: TGTGCCAGTAGTGGTTTGGACAGCAATCAGCCCCAGCATTTT.

The rearrangement uses TRBV16 and TRBJ2-7, with D possibly being TRBD1 or TRBD2 (5 bases each). Germline-derived CDR1 and CDR2 are KGHSY and FQNENV. The V gene lost 4 bases and the J gene lost 4 bases, with 14 bases spanning the gap. The CDR3 contains 14 residues. The CDR3 loop reads CASSRDPSFYEQYF. CDR3 nucleotides: TGTGCCAGCAGCCGGGACCCGTCCTTTTACGAGCAGTACTTC.

The chain combines TRBV4-2 with TRBJ1-4, with 8 bases aligning to TRBD1. The germline gives CDR1 LGHNA, CDR2 YNFKEQ. V lost 4 bases to trimming and J lost 5 bases; unmatched junction nucleotides: 3. CDR3 size: 14 residues. The CDR3 coding sequence is TGTGCCAGCAGCCCCGACAGGGGAAATGAAAAACTGTTTTTT. Protein sequence: CASSPDRGNEKLFF.

This clone was picked up one time. The chain is built from TRBV29-1 and TRBJ2-5; D possibly corresponds to TRBD1 (5 bases). CDR1 and CDR2 from the germline V gene are SQVTM and ANQGSEA. CDR3 length: 12 amino acids. The CDR3 DNA reads TGCAGTTTCGACAGTAACCAAGAGACCCAGTACTTC. Translated, it gives CSFDSNQETQYF.

This chain connects TRBV13 to TRBJ2-7; TRBD1 is a possible D gene (6 bases). The germline V gene has CDR1 PRHDT and CDR2 FYEKMQ (reference sequence). The V and J ends lost 5 bases and 2 bases respectively, with 19 bases between them. The CDR3 consists of 16 residues. The CDR3 loop is CASSPRGQFNTYEQYF. CDR3 nucleotides: TGTGCCAGCAGCCCACGAGGACAGTTTAATACCTACGAGCAGTACTTC.

The rearrangement uses TRBV5-8 and TRBJ2-2; D might be TRBD1 (5 bases). With 4 bases removed from V and 6 bases from J, the gap between germline ends came to 10 bases. The CDR3 sequence is 13 residues long. Per the germline V gene, CDR1 is SGHTS and CDR2 is YDEGEE. The CDR3 loop is CASSSDRSGELFF. The CDR3 nucleotides read TGTGCCAGCAGCAGTGACAGATCCGGGGAGCTGTTTTTT.

The J gene is TRBJ1-2, the V gene TRBV6-5, with 7 nucleotides matching TRBD1. Germline values: CDR1 MNHEY, CDR2 SVGAGI. The CDR3 is 15 amino acids. With 10 bases clipped from V and 4 bases from J, the junction kept 15 bases outside the gene matches. The CDR3 region is CATDPGQRGGYGYTF. CDR3 bases: TGTGCCACCGACCCGGGACAGCGAGGGGGCTATGGCTACACCTTC.

This rearrangement joins TRBV5-6 to TRBJ1-2, with 7 bases fitting TRBD1. This CDR3 has 15 residues. J gave up 1 base and V 3 bases, and 6 bases lay outside the gene matches. Germline V CDR1 and CDR2: SGHDT, YYEEEE. CDR3 coding DNA: TGTGCCAGCAGCTCCGGGGACAGCCATAACTATGGCTACACCTTC. Protein product: CASSSGDSHNYGYTF.

The chain employs TRBV7-9 and TRBJ1-6; the D gene is possibly TRBD1 (5 bases). The CDR3 totals 14 residues. The germline CDR1 and CDR2 sequences are SEHNR and FQNEAQ (reference sequence). The ends were cut back, 6 bases at V and 11 bases at J, with 17 bases in the middle. CDR3 sequence: CASRDHQGLAPLHF. The CDR3, as DNA: TGTGCCAGCAGGGATCACCAGGGTTTAGCACCCCTCCACTTT.